This is a list of T cell receptor beta chains from one sample in a study of PD-1 blockade in classical Hodgkin lymphoma. TCRdb's table, derived via immunoSEQ multiplex PCR, lists solely in-frame clones and lacks some. Seen here are over 50,000 clones, about 90% observed once, and the top ten hold about 8.1%. This specimen was peripheral blood mononuclear cells (PBMCs), taken before the fourth cycle of nivolumab. All receptors derive from a human donor with classical Hodgkin lymphoma. The CDR3 runs from the conserved cysteine through the conserved F or W. The D gene is left open where the match is weak. A row's size may be missing; if present it is once, few, many or a size class.

TRBJ1-2 | TRBD1 | once | TRBV7-8 | CASSLERTGVGYTF | TGTGCCAGCAGCTTAGAGAGGACAGGGGTTGGCTACACCTTC
TRBJ2-3 | . | once | TRBV5-1 | CASSLDPRSTDTQYF | TGCGCCAGCAGCTTGGATCCCCGAAGTACAGATACGCAGTATTTT
TRBJ1-1 | . | . | TRBV7-8 | CASSSSVNTEAFF | TGTGCCAGCAGCTCGTCAGTGAACACTGAAGCTTTCTTT
TRBJ2-3 | TRBD1 | . | TRBV28 | CASSLLRGGKDTQYF | TGTGCCAGCAGCCTCCTTCGAGGGGGCAAAGATACGCAGTATTTT
TRBJ2-1 | . | . | TRBV5-1 | CASSLDNPSYNEQFF | TGCGCCAGCAGCTTGGACAACCCTTCCTACAATGAGCAGTTCTTC
TRBJ1-4 | . | . | TRBV28 | CASRFGGATNEKLFF | TGTGCCAGCAGGTTCGGCGGCGCAACTAATGAAAAACTGTTTTTT
TRBJ1-2 | . | . | TRBV5-1 | CASSGTSGVNYGYTF | TGCGCCAGCAGCGGTACGAGCGGGGTCAACTATGGCTACACCTTC
TRBJ2-7 | . | once | TRBV5-1 | CASSPGAPRSTYEQYF | TGCGCCAGCAGCCCCGGGGCCCCGAGAAGCACCTACGAGCAGTACTTC
TRBJ1-3 | . | . | TRBV5-1 | CASSLQGLSGNTIYF | TGCGCCAGCAGCTTGCAGGGCCTCTCTGGAAACACCATATATTTT
TRBJ2-3 | TRBD2 | . | TRBV5-1 | CASSLTSGGYTQYF | TGCGCCAGCAGCTTGACTAGCGGGGGGTATACGCAGTATTTT
TRBJ1-5 | TRBD1 | . | TRBV19 | CASSGPTGVEPQHF | TGTGCCAGTAGTGGCCCGACAGGGGTTGAGCCCCAGCATTTT